This T cell receptor (beta chain) was sequenced during a study of blood T cell repertoires in COVID-19. The wider study: Some COVID-19 samples were acute and others convalescent; all came from the United States, Italy and Spain. The cDNA or gDNA used as material had been derived from T cells, B-cell-depleted T cells, or PBMCs.

Per the study methods: Using reference gene primer amplification, nucleated cell counts were estimated. Clones were sequenced by immunoSEQ multiplex PCR, and TCRdb holds only the in-frame ones, with some missing. From that table come the V and J calls and clone size; the DNA was used to work out D and trimming. The sample has over 120,000 clones, approximately 87% seen once. V was shortened by 4 bases and J by 2 bases, with 10 bases between the two germline ends. The CDR3 extends over 15 amino acids. Germline CDR1 reads KGHDR; CDR2 reads SFDVKD. The receptor was derived from a man aged 50 to 59 who had recovered from COVID-19. The sequenced sample consisted of peripheral blood. The chain recombines TRBV24-1 with TRBJ2-2; a possible D gene is TRBD2 (6 bases). CDR3 bases: TGTGCCACCAGTGAATCCGGGACTAACACCGGGGAGCTGTTTTTT. Its translation is CATSESGTNTGELFF.